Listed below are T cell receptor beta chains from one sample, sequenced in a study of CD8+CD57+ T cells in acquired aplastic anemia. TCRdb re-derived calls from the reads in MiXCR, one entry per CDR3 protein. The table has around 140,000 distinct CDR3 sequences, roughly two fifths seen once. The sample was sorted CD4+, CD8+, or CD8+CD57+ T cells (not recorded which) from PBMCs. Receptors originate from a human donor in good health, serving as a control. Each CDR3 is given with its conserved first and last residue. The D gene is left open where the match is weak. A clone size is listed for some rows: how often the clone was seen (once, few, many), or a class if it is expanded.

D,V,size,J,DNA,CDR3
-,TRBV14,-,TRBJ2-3,TGTGCCAGCAGCCAAGAAGGTAGAAGGGGGGATACGCAGTATTTT,CASSQEGRRGDTQYF
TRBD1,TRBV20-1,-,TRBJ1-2,TGCAGTGCCGGACAGGGGTACACCTTC,CSAGQGYTF
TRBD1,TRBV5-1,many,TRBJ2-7,TGCGCCAGCAGCCCGGAGGGACAGGGTAGATACGAGCAGTACTTC,CASSPEGQGRYEQYF
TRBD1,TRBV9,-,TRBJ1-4,TGTGCCAGCAGCGTAGATAACAGGGGTGAAAAACTGTTTTTT,CASSVDNRGEKLFF
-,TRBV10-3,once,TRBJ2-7,TGTGCCATCAGTGAAGCAGGGGACCGCTCCTACGAGCAGTACTTC,CAISEAGDRSYEQYF
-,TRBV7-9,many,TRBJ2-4,TGTGCCAGCAGCTTCTCCAGGGGCTTGGCCAAAAACATTCAGTACTTC,CASSFSRGLAKNIQYF
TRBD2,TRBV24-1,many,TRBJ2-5,TGTGCCACCAGTGAGGGGCGGGGGAACACCCAAGAGACCCAGTACTTC,CATSEGRGNTQETQYF
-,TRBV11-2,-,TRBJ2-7,TGTGCCAGCAGCCGGCTTGTAGGGAGCTCCTACGAGCAGTACTTC,CASSRLVGSSYEQYF
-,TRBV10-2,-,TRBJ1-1,TGCGCCAGCACCTTGACAGGAGTAGACACTGAAGCTTTCTTT,CASTLTGVDTEAFF
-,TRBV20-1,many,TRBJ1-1,TGCAGTGCCGAGGAGATGAACACTGAAGCTTTCTTT,CSAEEMNTEAFF
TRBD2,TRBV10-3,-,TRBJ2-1,TGTGCCATCAGTGGTCTTGATAGCGGGGGGGCACGCTCCTACAATGAGCAGTTCTTC,CAISGLDSGGARSYNEQFF
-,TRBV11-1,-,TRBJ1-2,TGTGCCAGCAGCTTATCTGAGGCCGCCCAGGTAGAAGGCTACACCTTC,CASSLSEAAQVEGYTF
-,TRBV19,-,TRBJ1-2,TGTGCCAGTAGTAAAAATGGCTACACCTTC,CASSKNGYTF
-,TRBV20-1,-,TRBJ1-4,TGCAGTGCTAGAGATACACAGGGCAATGAAAAACTGTTTTTT,CSARDTQGNEKLFF
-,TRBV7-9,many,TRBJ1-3,TGTGCCAGCAGCTTATCGGGGGTTAACACCATATATTTT,CASSLSGVNTIYF
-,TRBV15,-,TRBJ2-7,TGTGCCACCAGCAGAGTTGGGCGGGGTAACGAGCAGTACTTC,CATSRVGRGNEQYF
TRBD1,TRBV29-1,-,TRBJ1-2,TGCAGCGTTGATGGGGAGGGGGCAGTCTATGGCTACACCTTC,CSVDGEGAVYGYTF
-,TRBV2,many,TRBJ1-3,TGTGCCAGCAGGGGAGGGGGAAACACCATATATTTT,CASRGGGNTIYF
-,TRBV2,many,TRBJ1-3,TGTGCCAGCCTGGGCGGGGGGCCGGCTCCTGGAAACACCATATATTTT,CASLGGGPAPGNTIYF
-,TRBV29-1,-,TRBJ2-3,TGCAGCGTTGATCTTAAGCGGGGCACAGATACGCAGTATTTT,CSVDLKRGTDTQYF
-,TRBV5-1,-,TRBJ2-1,TGCGCCAGCAGCTTGGGGCGGGACTCCTACAATGAGCGGTTCTTC,CASSLGRDSYNERFF
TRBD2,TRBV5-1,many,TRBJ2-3,TGCGCCAGCAACCCAACTAGCGGGGGGATAACAGATACGCAGTATTTT,CASNPTSGGITDTQYF
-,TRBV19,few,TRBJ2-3,TGTGCCAGTAGTAAACAGGAGGATACGCAGTATTTT,CASSKQEDTQYF
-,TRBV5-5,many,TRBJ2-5,TGTGCCAGCAGCTTGGCTAGGGGGGTGGCCCGGCAAGAGACCCAGTACTTC,CASSLARGVARQETQYF
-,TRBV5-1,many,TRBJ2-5,TGTGCCAGCAGCTTCGGCAGGGGCGGTGAGACCCAGTACTTC,CASSFGRGGETQYF
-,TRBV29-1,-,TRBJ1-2,TGCAGCGTTGATGGGACTGGCTACACCTTC,CSVDGTGYTF
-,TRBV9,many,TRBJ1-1,TGTGCCAGCAGCGTAGCAGCCAGGCCGTCTGAAGCTTTCTTT,CASSVAARPSEAFF
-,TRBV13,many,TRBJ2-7,TGTGCCAGCAGCTTAAGGTCGTCGTACGAGCAGTACTTC,CASSLRSSYEQYF
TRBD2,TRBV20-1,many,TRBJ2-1,TGCAGTGCTAGAGATCCGCGGGAGTACAGTGAGCAGTTCTTC,CSARDPREYSEQFF
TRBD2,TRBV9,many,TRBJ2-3,TGTGCCAGCAGCGTTAAGACTAAGACTAGCGGGAGATTTGGCACAGATACGCAGTATTTT,CASSVKTKTSGRFGTDTQYF
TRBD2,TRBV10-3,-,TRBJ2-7,TGTGCCATCAGTGAGTCGGCGAGCGGGGTCCACGAGCAGTACTTC,CAISESASGVHEQYF
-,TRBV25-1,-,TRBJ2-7,TGTGCCAGCAGTGGGCAGGGGATCACCTACGAGCAGTACTTC,CASSGQGITYEQYF
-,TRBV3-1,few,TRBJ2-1,TGTGCCAGCAGCCAAGATTTCACGGCAGGTTTAAATGAGCAGTTCTTC,CASSQDFTAGLNEQFF
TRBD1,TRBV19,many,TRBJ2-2,TGTGCCGTTCGAACAGGGGGCGCGGGGACCGGGGAGCTGTTTTTT,CAVRTGGAGTGELFF
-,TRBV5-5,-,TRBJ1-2,TGTGCCAGCAGCTTGGGCCCAGGGGACACCTATGGCTACACCTTC,CASSLGPGDTYGYTF
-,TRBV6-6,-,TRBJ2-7,TGTGCCAGCAGCCTTCGGGCAGGGCCCTACGAGCAGTACTTC,CASSLRAGPYEQYF
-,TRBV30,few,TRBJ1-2,TGTGCCTGGAAGCGGAGGAGTTGGTATGGCTACACCTTC,CAWKRRSWYGYTF
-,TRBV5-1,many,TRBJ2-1,TGCGCCAGCAGCTTGGAGGCAGAGCAGTTCTTC,CASSLEAEQFF
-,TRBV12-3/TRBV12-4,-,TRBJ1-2,TGTGCCAGCAGTTCGACAGCGTATGGCTACACCTTC,CASSSTAYGYTF
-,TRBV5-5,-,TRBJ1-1,TGTGCCAGCAGCTTAGCTGGGATCGCCACTGTAGCTTTCTTT,CASSLAGIATVAFF
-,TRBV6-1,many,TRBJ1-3,TGTGCCAGCAGTGAAGTGGGGGCCACCATATATTTT,CASSEVGATIYF
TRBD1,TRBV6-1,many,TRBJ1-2,TGTGCCAGCAGCACCAAACGGGACAGGGGAGGCTATGGCTACACCTTC,CASSTKRDRGGYGYTF
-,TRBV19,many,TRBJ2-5,TGTGCCAGTAGTCCTTACTCACGGGAGACCCAGTACTTC,CASSPYSRETQYF
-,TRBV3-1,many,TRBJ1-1,TGTGCCAGCAGCCAAGGTCCGGGAAGGACTGAAGCTTTCTTT,CASSQGPGRTEAFF
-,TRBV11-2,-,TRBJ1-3,TGTGCCAGCAGCTTTTCTGTCCCCTACTCTGGAAACACCATATATTTT,CASSFSVPYSGNTIYF
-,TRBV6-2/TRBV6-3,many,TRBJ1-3,TGTGCCAGCAGTCAGTTTCGGGGAAACACCATATATTTT,CASSQFRGNTIYF
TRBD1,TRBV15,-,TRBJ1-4,TGTGCCACCAGCAGTTTCGGGACAGGGGTAGCTAATGAAAAACTGTTTTTT,CATSSFGTGVANEKLFF
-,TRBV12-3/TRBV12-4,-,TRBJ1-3,TGTGCCAGCACCTTGGAGAGCTTCTCTGGAAACACCATATATTTT,CASTLESFSGNTIYF
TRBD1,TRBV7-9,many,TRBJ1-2,TGTGCCAGCAGCCGGACAGGGTCTACAAGGGATGGCTACACCTTC,CASSRTGSTRDGYTF